This T cell receptor (beta chain) appears in the sequencing data of a study of control samples from healthy donors and cancer patients. V lost 4 bases, J lost 5 bases, and 14 bases lay in between. The CDR3 is 14 amino acids. Germline CDR1 and CDR2: LGHDT and YNNKEL (reference sequence). The protocol was immunoSEQ multiplex PCR, while the TCRdb copy is restricted to in-frame clones and leaves out a portion. Of about 20,000 clones in the sample, more than 70% are singletons; the top ten hold roughly 12%. This clone was detected once. This clonotype was obtained from a woman aged 65 to 85 with colorectal cancer. The chain links TRBV3-1 (or the pseudogene TRBV3-2) to TRBJ2-5; D not resolved. Sequenced material: PBMCs. This CDR3 is CASSPSVGGETQYF. The CDR3, as DNA: TGTGCCAGCAGCCCTTCGGTAGGCGGCGAGACCCAGTACTTC.